This TCR beta chain was retrieved from a study of blood T cell repertoires in COVID-19. Study background: Both acute and convalescent COVID-19 samples were obtained from the United States, Italy and Spain. From T cells, B-cell-depleted T cells, or PBMCs came the material, which was cDNA or gDNA.

In the study's own analysis: Reference gene primer amplification in the assay estimated nucleated cell counts. Profiled with immunoSEQ multiplex PCR; TCRdb holds only in-frame clones, not every one. V and J calls and clone size come straight from that table; D and trimming were deduced from the DNA. The sample contains under 85,000 clones, around four fifths of which appear only once. The TCR sequence derives from an elderly man with active or convalescent COVID-19. Sequencing was performed on peripheral blood.

DNA of the CDR3: TGTGCCAGCAGTTACTCAGCGGCCCAAGAGACCCAGTACTTC. Encoded protein: CASSYSAAQETQYF. The genes are TRBV6-5 and TRBJ2-5; weak D call: TRBD2 (5 bases). The CDR3 length is 14 residues. V lost 0 bases and J lost 1, with 6 bases in between. CDR1 is MNHEY and CDR2 is SVGAGI in the germline V gene.